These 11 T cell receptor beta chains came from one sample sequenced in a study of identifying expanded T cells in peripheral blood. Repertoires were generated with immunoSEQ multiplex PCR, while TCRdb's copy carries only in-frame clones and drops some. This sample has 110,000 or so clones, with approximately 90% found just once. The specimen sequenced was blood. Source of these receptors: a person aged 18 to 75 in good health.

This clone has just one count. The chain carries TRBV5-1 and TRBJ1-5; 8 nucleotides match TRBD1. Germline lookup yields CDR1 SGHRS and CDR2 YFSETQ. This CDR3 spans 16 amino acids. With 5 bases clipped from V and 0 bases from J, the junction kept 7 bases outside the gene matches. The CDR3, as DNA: TGCGCCAGCAGGGAGGGGACAGGTAATAGCAATCAGCCCCAGCATTTT. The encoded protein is CASREGTGNSNQPQHF.

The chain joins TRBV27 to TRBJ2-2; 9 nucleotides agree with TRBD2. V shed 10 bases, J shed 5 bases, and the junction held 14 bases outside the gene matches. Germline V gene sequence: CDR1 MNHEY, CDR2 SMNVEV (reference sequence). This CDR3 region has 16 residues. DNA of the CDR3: TGTGCCAACTCCCACCGAGCGGGAGGAGGTACCGGGGAGCTGTTTTTT. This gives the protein CANSHRAGGGTGELFF.

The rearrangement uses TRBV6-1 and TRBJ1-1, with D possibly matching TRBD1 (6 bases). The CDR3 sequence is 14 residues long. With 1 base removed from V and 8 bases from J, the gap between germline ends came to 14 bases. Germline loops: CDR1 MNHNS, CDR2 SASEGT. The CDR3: CASSEVGGVSEAFF. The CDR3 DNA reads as TGTGCCAGCAGTGAAGTGGGGGGCGTCTCCGAAGCTTTCTTT.

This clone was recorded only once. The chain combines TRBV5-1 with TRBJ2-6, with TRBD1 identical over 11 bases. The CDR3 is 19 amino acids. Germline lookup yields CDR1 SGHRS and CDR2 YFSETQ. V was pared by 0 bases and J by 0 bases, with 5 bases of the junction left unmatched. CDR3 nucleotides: TGCGCCAGCAGCTTGGCATCCGGGACAGGGGGCTCTGGGGCCAACGTCCTGACTTTC. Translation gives CASSLASGTGGSGANVLTF.

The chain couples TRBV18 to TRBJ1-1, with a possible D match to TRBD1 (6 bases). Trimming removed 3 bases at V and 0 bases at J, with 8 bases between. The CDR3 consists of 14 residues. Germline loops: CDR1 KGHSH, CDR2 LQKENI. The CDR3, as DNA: TGTGCCAGCTCACCGGGGGGCATGAACACTGAAGCTTTCTTT. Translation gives CASSPGGMNTEAFF.

For the CDR3, the DNA is TGTGCCAGCAGCTTAGGCAGTGAAACTAACTATGGCTACACCTTC. It translates to CASSLGSETNYGYTF. This chain links TRBV7-9 with TRBJ1-2; D not certain. The germline V gene has CDR1 SEHNR and CDR2 FQNEAQ (reference sequence). V lost 1 base to trimming and J lost 0 bases, with 9 bases between them. The CDR3 spans 15 residues.

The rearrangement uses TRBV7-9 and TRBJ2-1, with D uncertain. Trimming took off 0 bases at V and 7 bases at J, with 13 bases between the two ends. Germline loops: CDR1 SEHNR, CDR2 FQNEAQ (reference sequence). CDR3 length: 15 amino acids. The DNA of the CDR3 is TGTGCCAGCAGCTTAGCAGGCCGGATAATGAATGAGCAGTTCTTC. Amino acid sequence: CASSLAGRIMNEQFF.

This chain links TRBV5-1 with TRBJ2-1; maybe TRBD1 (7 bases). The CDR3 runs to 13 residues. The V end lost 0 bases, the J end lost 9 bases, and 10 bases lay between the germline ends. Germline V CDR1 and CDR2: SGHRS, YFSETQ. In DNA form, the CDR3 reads TGCGCCAGCAGCTTGGGGCAGGGGGGTGAGCAGTTCTTC. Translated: CASSLGQGGEQFF.

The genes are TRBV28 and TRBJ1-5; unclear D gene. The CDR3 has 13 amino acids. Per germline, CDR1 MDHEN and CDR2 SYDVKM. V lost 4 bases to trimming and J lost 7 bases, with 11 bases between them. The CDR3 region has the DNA TGTGCCAGCAGTTCCCCAGTCGGACAGCCCCAGCATTTT. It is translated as CASSSPVGQPQHF. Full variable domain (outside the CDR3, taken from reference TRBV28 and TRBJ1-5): DVKVTQSSRYLVKRTGEKVFLECVQDMDHENMFWYRQDPGLGLRLIYFSYDVKMKEKGDIPEGYSVSREKKERFSLILESASTNQTSMYLCASSSPVGQPQHFGDGTRLSIL.

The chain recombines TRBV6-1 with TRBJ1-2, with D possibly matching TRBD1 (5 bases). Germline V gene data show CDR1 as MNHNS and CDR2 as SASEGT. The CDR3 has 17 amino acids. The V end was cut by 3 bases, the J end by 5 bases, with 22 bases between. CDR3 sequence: CASSELVRQLLGYGYTF. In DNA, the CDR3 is TGTGCCAGCAGTGAGTTGGTCCGACAGCTCCTTGGATATGGCTACACCTTC.

The CDR3 here is CATTGLLREKLFF. The CDR3 DNA follows: TGTGCCACGACAGGGTTATTACGTGAAAAACTGTTTTTT. V and J are TRBV19 and TRBJ1-4; 7 bases line up with TRBD1. This CDR3 has 13 amino acids. The germline V gene has CDR1 LNHDA and CDR2 SQIVND (reference sequence). Trimming took 10 bases from V and 7 from J; bases not matched to a gene: 9. The whole variable domain, filled in from reference TRBV19 and TRBJ1-4, reads DGGITQSPKYLFRKEGQNVTLSCEQNLNHDAMYWYRQDPGQGLRLIYYSQIVNDFQKGDIAEGYSVSREKKESFPLTVTSAQKNPTAFYLCATTGLLREKLFFGSGTQLSVL.